This T cell receptor beta chain came from a study of technical replicates of blood from a handful of donors. Here immunoSEQ multiplex PCR was the method, and the copy in TCRdb shows in-frame clones only, minus some. The sample carries 77,000 or so clones, 80% to 95% recorded once. Germline CDR1 and CDR2: LGHNA and YNFKEQ. V trimming: 4 bases; J trimming: 9 bases; junction bases outside the gene matches: 11. The CDR3 covers 15 residues. The chain couples TRBV4-2 to TRBJ2-1, with TRBD2 matching 8 bases. Sequencing was carried out using T cells isolated from PBMCs. The receptor's source is a human donor in good health. In DNA, the CDR3 is TGTGCCAGCAGCCTCACCAGCGGGAGTGTAGGTGAGCAGTTCTTC. It yields the protein CASSLTSGSVGEQFF.